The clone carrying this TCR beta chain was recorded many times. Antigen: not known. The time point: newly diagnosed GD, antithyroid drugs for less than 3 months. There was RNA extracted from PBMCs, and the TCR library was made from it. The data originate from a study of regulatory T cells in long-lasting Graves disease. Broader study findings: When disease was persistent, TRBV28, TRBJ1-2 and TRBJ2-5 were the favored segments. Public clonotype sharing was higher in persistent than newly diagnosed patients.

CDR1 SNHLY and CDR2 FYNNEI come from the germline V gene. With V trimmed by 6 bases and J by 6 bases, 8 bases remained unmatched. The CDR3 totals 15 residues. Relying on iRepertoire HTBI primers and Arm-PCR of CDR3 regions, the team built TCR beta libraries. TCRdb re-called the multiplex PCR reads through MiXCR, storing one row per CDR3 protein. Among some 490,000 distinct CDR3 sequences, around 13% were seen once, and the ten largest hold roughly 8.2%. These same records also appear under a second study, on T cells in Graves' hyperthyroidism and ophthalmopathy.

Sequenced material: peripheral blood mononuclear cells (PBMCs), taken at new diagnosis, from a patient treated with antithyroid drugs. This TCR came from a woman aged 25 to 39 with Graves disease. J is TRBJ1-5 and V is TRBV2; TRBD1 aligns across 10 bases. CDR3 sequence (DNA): TGTGCCAGCAGGTTGAGGGACAGGGGTTCTCAGCCCCAGCATTTT. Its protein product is CASRLRDRGSQPQHF.